The rows below give T cell receptor beta chains drawn from one sample of a study of OX40 agonist ivuxolimab in advanced cancers. The method was immunoSEQ multiplex PCR; TCRdb's version includes in-frame clones alone and lacks a portion of them. Of 45,000 to 55,000 clones listed, 80% to 85% are singletons. The sequences come from CD4+ or CD8+ T cells sorted from blood, collected in a trial of the OX40 agonist ivuxolimab. All receptors derive from an adult with an advanced solid tumor such as melanoma, head and neck, liver or kidney cancer. Each CDR3 is given with its conserved first and last residue. D genes are given only for firm matches. Not every row has a clone size; where given, it reads once, few, many or a size class.

J gene | D gene | V gene | clone size | CDR3 DNA | CDR3 protein
TRBJ1-2 | - | TRBV27 | - | TGTGCCAGCAGTTTAGGTGTGGGGTATAGCTATGGCTACACCTTC | CASSLGVGYSYGYTF
TRBJ2-7 | TRBD2 | TRBV9 | - | TGTGCCAGCAGCGTAGATGGAGCGGGAGGGAATTCCTACGAGCAGTACTTC | CASSVDGAGGNSYEQYF
TRBJ2-1 | - | TRBV5-6 | - | TGTGCCAGCAGCTTGGGCATCAACAATGAGCAGTTCTTC | CASSLGINNEQFF
TRBJ1-2 | - | TRBV5-1 | - | TGCGCCAGCAGCTTGGCCGGAGAGAGAGGCTACACCTTC | CASSLAGERGYTF
TRBJ2-1 | TRBD2 | TRBV27 | once | TGTGCCAGCAGTTTAACCGGGACTAGTGGTGAGCAGTTCTTC | CASSLTGTSGEQFF
TRBJ1-5 | - | TRBV2 | - | TGTGCCAGCAGTGAAGCGCCGGGGTTAAGCAATCAGCCCCAGCATTTT | CASSEAPGLSNQPQHF
TRBJ1-4 | TRBD1 | TRBV7-9 | - | TGTGCCAGCAGTCCCGGGAGGGGGCGATCAACTAATGAAAAACTGTTTTTT | CASSPGRGRSTNEKLFF
TRBJ2-1 | TRBD2 | TRBV11-2 | - | TGTGCCAGCAGCTGGGACCTGGGACTAGCGGGCCCCAATGAGCAGTTCTTC | CASSWDLGLAGPNEQFF
TRBJ1-5 | - | TRBV28 | - | TGTGCCAGCAGTTTACCCGAGGGGAGTCGCAATCAGCCCCAGCATTTT | CASSLPEGSRNQPQHF
TRBJ2-7 | - | TRBV28 | - | TGTGCCAGCAGATCCCCTGACGGATACGAGCAGTACTTC | CASRSPDGYEQYF
TRBJ2-2 | TRBD2 | TRBV27 | - | TGTGCCAGCACCGAGTGGGGGGGGTTGGGGACCGGGGAGCTGTTTTTT | CASTEWGGLGTGELFF
TRBJ2-3 | TRBD2 | TRBV5-4 | - | TGTGCCAGCCTGAGCGGGGGCTCGGATACGCAGTATTTT | CASLSGGSDTQYF
TRBJ1-1 | - | TRBV28 | - | TGTGCCAGCAGTTTAATCAGGGTCATGAACACTGAAGCTTTCTTT | CASSLIRVMNTEAFF
TRBJ1-1 | - | TRBV13 | - | TGTGCCAGCAGCTATGGCGGTTTAACTGAAGCTTTCTTT | CASSYGGLTEAFF
TRBJ2-7 | TRBD2 | TRBV13 | - | TGTGCCAGCAGCTTAGGGCTAGCGGAGGCCTACGAGCAGTACTTC | CASSLGLAEAYEQYF
TRBJ2-2 | - | TRBV2 | - | TGTGCCAGCAGTGGCGTCGGGGAGCTGTTTTTT | CASSGVGELFF
TRBJ2-5 | - | TRBV2 | - | TGTGCCACCGAAGCGGAGACAGAGACCCAGTACTTC | CATEAETETQYF
TRBJ1-1 | - | TRBV28 | - | TGTGCCAGCGTCGCGCTTGGGATAGCTTTCTTT | CASVALGIAFF
TRBJ2-7 | TRBD1 | TRBV14 | few | TGTGCCAGCGGGGGGCAGGGGGCGTACGAGCAGTACTTC | CASGGQGAYEQYF
TRBJ2-7 | - | TRBV7-6 | - | TGTGCCAGCAGCCCAGCCCCCATGAACGAGCAGTACTTC | CASSPAPMNEQYF
TRBJ1-2 | - | TRBV28 | once | TGTGCCAGCTCCGGACGGCCAGGATGGGGCTACACCTTC | CASSGRPGWGYTF
TRBJ2-3 | - | TRBV6-5 | - | TGTGCCAGCAGTTCTTTGTTTACAGATACGCAGTATTTT | CASSSLFTDTQYF
TRBJ2-7 | - | TRBV4-1 | - | TGCGCCAGCAGCCAAGGACCCCTTGGCTACGAGCAGTACTTC | CASSQGPLGYEQYF
TRBJ2-5 | - | TRBV2 | - | TGTGCCAGCAACAGACGACAGCAAGAGACCCAGTACTTC | CASNRRQQETQYF
TRBJ2-1 | - | TRBV16 | - | TGTGCCAGCAGCCGGGGCTCCTACAATGAGCAGTTCTTC | CASSRGSYNEQFF
TRBJ1-4 | - | TRBV11-2 | - | TGTGCCAGCTTCGGGGAAAGTGAAAAACTGTTTTTT | CASFGESEKLFF
TRBJ1-1 | TRBD1 | TRBV27 | - | TGTGCCAGCAGTTTGACAGGGGTATCGAACACTGAAGCTTTCTTT | CASSLTGVSNTEAFF
TRBJ2-1 | TRBD2 | TRBV4-2 | - | TGTGCCAGCAGCCAAGAGGGGAGCGGGAGTGTGAATGAGCAGTTCTTC | CASSQEGSGSVNEQFF
TRBJ2-1 | TRBD2 | TRBV4-1 | - | TGCGCCAGCAGCCGGGGGGCTAGCGGGTACAATGAGCAGTTCTTC | CASSRGASGYNEQFF
TRBJ1-3 | - | TRBV14 | - | TGTGCCAGCAGCGAGTTCGGGACACCGGGCGTTGGTGGAAACACCATATATTTT | CASSEFGTPGVGGNTIYF
TRBJ2-3 | - | TRBV27 | - | TGTGCCAGCAGTTTAGGGGGAGGCACAGATACGCAGTATTTT | CASSLGGGTDTQYF
TRBJ1-5 | TRBD1 | TRBV6-5 | - | TGTGCCAGCAGTTACGGGCAGGGGGCCCTTCAGCCCCAGCATTTT | CASSYGQGALQPQHF
TRBJ1-2 | - | TRBV28 | - | TGTGCCAGCAGTTTAGGACTTGCACAGGGCTACACCTTC | CASSLGLAQGYTF
TRBJ2-3 | - | TRBV28 | few | TGTGCCAGCAGAGCGTTGTGGATTAGCACAGATACGCAGTATTTT | CASRALWISTDTQYF
TRBJ1-1 | - | TRBV27 | - | TGTGCCAGCAGTTTATTGGGGGTTAGGGGGAGTGGGAACACTGAAGCTTTCTTT | CASSLLGVRGSGNTEAFF
TRBJ2-7 | - | TRBV5-8 | - | TGTGCCAGCAGCCGATTATACGAGCAGTACTTC | CASSRLYEQYF
TRBJ1-4 | - | TRBV4-3 | - | TGCGCCAGCAGCCCGGACCATAATGAAAAACTGTTTTTT | CASSPDHNEKLFF
TRBJ2-1 | - | TRBV28 | - | TGTGCCAGCACACAGGACAGACTAGACTCCTACAATGAGCAGTTCTTC | CASTQDRLDSYNEQFF
TRBJ2-7 | TRBD2 | TRBV19 | once | TGTGCCAGTAGTGCTCTAGCGGGAGGACCCTACGAGCAGTACTTC | CASSALAGGPYEQYF
TRBJ2-3 | TRBD2 | TRBV7-6 | - | TGTGCCAGCAGCTTGAGGACTAGTCGCACAGATACGCAGTATTTT | CASSLRTSRTDTQYF
TRBJ2-5 | TRBD2 | TRBV5-4 | - | TGTGCCAGCAGCCTAGGACTAGCGGGATACCAAGAGACCCAGTACTTC | CASSLGLAGYQETQYF
TRBJ2-3 | - | TRBV14 | - | TGTGCCAGCAGCCAACTAGGGACTAGCACAGATACGCAGTATTTT | CASSQLGTSTDTQYF
TRBJ1-4 | - | TRBV7-2 | - | TGTGCCAGCAGTCTAGAAGAGGTTAATGAAAAACTGTTTTTT | CASSLEEVNEKLFF
TRBJ2-2 | TRBD1 | TRBV18 | - | TGTGCCAGCTCACCAGGGGACAGGGGATTGTCAAACACCGGGGAGCTGTTTTTT | CASSPGDRGLSNTGELFF
TRBJ1-2 | - | TRBV5-8 | - | TGTGCCAGCAGCTTGTATGATTCTAGCTATGGCTACACCTTC | CASSLYDSSYGYTF
TRBJ1-3 | - | TRBV4-1 | - | TGCGCCAGCAGCCAACAATACCCCTCTGGAAACACCATATATTTT | CASSQQYPSGNTIYF
TRBJ2-1 | TRBD2 | TRBV27 | - | TGTGCCAGCAGTCCGGGACTAGCGGGGGTTGATGAGCAGTTCTTC | CASSPGLAGVDEQFF
TRBJ1-5 | TRBD1 | TRBV27 | - | TGTGCCAGCAGTTTGGGACAGGGGGCGGATCAGCCCCAGCATTTT | CASSLGQGADQPQHF
TRBJ1-5 | - | TRBV4-1 | - | TGCGCCAGCAGCCAAGGAGGTGGTGAGGGCAATCAGCCCCAGCATTTT | CASSQGGGEGNQPQHF
TRBJ2-7 | TRBD2 | TRBV28 | medium-sized | TGTGCCAGCGGGGCTGGACTAGCGCAAGGCGAGCAGTACTTC | CASGAGLAQGEQYF
TRBJ1-2 | - | TRBV6-1 | - | TGTGCCACCAGGGAAGTGAACTATGGCTACACCTTC | CATREVNYGYTF
TRBJ2-7 | TRBD1 | TRBV27 | - | TGTGCCAGCAGTTTATTGAGGGGGGCGGCAGGGGGCGGGGACGAGCAGTACTTC | CASSLLRGAAGGGDEQYF
TRBJ1-5 | - | TRBV5-6 | - | TGTGCCAGCAGCGTAGACAATCAGCCCCAGCATTTT | CASSVDNQPQHF
TRBJ1-1 | TRBD1 | TRBV29-1 | - | TGCAGCGGGTCACCGGACAGGGGTTTGACTGAAGCTTTCTTT | CSGSPDRGLTEAFF
TRBJ1-1 | - | TRBV29-1 | - | TGCAGCGCTTGTACAGGGTATACTGAAGCTTTCTTT | CSACTGYTEAFF
TRBJ2-3 | TRBD2 | TRBV27 | - | TGTGCCAGCAGTTTTGTAGCGGGGGGGCGGACCACAGATACGCAGTATTTT | CASSFVAGGRTTDTQYF